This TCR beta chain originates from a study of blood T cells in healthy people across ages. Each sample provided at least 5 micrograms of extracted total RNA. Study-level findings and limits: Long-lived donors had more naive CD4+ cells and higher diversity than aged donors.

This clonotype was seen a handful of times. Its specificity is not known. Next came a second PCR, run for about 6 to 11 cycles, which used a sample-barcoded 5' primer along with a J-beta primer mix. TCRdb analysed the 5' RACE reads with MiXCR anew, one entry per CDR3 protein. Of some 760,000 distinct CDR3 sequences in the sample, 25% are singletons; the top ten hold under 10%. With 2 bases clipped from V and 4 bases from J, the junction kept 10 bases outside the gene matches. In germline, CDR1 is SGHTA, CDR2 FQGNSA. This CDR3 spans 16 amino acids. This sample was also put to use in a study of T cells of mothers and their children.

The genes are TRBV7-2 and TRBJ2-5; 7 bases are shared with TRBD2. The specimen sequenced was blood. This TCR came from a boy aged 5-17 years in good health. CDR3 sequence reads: CASSLSLAAAIETQYF. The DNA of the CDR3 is TGTGCCAGCAGCTTAAGTCTAGCGGCTGCGATAGAGACCCAGTACTTC.